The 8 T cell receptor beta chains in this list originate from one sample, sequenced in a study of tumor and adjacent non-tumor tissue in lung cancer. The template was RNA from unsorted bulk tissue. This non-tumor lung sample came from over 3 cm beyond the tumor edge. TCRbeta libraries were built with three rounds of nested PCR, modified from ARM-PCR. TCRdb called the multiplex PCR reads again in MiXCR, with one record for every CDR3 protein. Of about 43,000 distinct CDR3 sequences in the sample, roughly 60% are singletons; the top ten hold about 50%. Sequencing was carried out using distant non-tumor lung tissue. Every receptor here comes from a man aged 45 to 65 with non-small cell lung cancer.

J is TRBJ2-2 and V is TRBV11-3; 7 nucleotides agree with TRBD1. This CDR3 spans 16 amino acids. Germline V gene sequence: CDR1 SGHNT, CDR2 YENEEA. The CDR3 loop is CTNSFSGQANTGELFF. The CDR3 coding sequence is TGTACCAACAGTTTCTCCGGACAGGCGAACACCGGGGAGCTGTTTTTT.

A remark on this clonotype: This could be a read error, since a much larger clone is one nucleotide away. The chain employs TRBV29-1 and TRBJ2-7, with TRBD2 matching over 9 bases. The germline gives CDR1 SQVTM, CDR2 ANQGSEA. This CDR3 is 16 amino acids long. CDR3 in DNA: TGCAGCGTTGAAGATGTCGGTAGCGGGAGCTCCTACAAGCAGTACTTC. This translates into CSVEDVGSGSSYKQYF.

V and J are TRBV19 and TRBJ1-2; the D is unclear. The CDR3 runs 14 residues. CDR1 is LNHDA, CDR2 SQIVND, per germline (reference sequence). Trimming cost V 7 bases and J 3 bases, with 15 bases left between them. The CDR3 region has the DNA TGTGCCAGTAATGTAAACCGGTGGGACTATGGCTACACCTTC. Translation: CASNVNRWDYGYTF.

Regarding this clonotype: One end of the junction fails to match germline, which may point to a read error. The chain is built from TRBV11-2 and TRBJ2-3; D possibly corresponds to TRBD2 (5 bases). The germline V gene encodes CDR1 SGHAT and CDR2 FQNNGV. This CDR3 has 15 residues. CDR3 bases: TGTGCCTGCAGCTTAATGAGCCCTAGCACAGATACGCAGTACTTT. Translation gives CACSLMSPSTDTQYF.

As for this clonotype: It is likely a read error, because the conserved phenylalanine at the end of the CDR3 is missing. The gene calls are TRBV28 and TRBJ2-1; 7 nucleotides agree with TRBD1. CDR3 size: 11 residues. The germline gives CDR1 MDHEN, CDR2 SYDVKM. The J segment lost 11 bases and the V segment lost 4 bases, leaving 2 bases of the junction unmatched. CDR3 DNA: TGTGCCAGCAGTTGGGACAGCAAGCAGTTCATC. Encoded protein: CASSWDSKQFI.

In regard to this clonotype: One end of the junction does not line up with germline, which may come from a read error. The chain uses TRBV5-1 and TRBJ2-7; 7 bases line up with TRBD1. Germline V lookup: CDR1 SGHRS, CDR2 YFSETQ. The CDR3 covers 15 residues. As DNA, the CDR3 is TGCGCCAGCAGATATGTCGAGGGGGCCCCCGACGAACAGTACTTC. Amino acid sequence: CASRYVEGAPDEQYF.

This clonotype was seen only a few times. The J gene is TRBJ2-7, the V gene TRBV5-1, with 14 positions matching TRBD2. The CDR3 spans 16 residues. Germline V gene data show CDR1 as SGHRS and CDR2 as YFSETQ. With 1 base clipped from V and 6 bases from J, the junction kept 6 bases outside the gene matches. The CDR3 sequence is CASSLSGLAGEGEQYF. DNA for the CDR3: TGCGCCAGCAGCTTGTCGGGACTAGCGGGAGAGGGCGAGCAGTACTTC.

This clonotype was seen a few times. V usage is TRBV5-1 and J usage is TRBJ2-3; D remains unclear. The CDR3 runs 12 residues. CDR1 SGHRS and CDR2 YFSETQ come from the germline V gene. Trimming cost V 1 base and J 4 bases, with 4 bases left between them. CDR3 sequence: CASSLRSDTQYF. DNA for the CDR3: TGCGCCAGCAGCTTGCGGTCAGATACGCAGTATTTT. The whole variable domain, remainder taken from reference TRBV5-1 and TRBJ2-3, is KAGVTQTPRYLIKTRGQQVTLSCSPISGHRSVSWYQQTPGQGLQFLFEYFSETQRNKGNFPGRFSGRQFSNSRSEMNVSTLELGDSALYLCASSLRSDTQYFGPGTRLTVL.